This is a list of T cell receptor beta chains from one sample in a study of cytomegalovirus exposure and HLA in healthy donors. Repertoires were generated with immunoSEQ multiplex PCR, while TCRdb's copy carries only in-frame clones and drops some. The profile shows around 91,000 clones, 75% to 80% of them singletons. The sample comprised PBMCs. The receptor source for this set is a woman in her thirties or forties in good health and CMV-seropositive. CDR3s include the opening cysteine and the closing phenylalanine or tryptophan. Each record gives: clone size, D gene, J gene, CDR3 length, V gene, CDR3 DNA, CDR3 protein. A D gene is named only where the DNA matches it firmly. Size is omitted from some rows. Given values are once, few, many or a class for expanded clones.

clone size: -
D gene: TRBD1
J gene: TRBJ2-7
CDR3 length: 15
V gene: TRBV4-2
CDR3 DNA: TGTGCCAGCAGCCAGACCGGGACAGGGGCCTACGAGCAGTACTTC
CDR3 protein: CASSQTGTGAYEQYF

clone size: -
D gene: -
J gene: TRBJ1-1
CDR3 length: 13
V gene: TRBV27
CDR3 DNA: TGTGCCAGCAGTTTTAGGGGGAACACTGAAGCTTTCTTT
CDR3 protein: CASSFRGNTEAFF

clone size: -
D gene: -
J gene: TRBJ2-2
CDR3 length: 16
V gene: TRBV28
CDR3 DNA: TGTGCCAGCAGTTTTGATTCCGGGACGAACACCGGGGAGCTGTTTTTT
CDR3 protein: CASSFDSGTNTGELFF

clone size: -
D gene: -
J gene: TRBJ2-2
CDR3 length: 13
V gene: TRBV5-4
CDR3 DNA: TGTGCCAGCAGCTTGTTCCCTTCTGGGGAGCTGTTTTTT
CDR3 protein: CASSLFPSGELFF

clone size: -
D gene: TRBD1
J gene: TRBJ2-1
CDR3 length: 16
V gene: TRBV28
CDR3 DNA: TGTGCCAGCAGACATCAGGGGGACAGGGGGACGTTAACTGGGTTCTTC
CDR3 protein: CASRHQGDRGTLTGFF

clone size: -
D gene: TRBD2
J gene: TRBJ2-1
CDR3 length: 15
V gene: TRBV18
CDR3 DNA: TGTGCCAGCTCACAAACTAGCGGAGTTGGGAATGAGCAGTTCTTC
CDR3 protein: CASSQTSGVGNEQFF

clone size: -
D gene: TRBD1
J gene: TRBJ2-2
CDR3 length: 15
V gene: TRBV6-4
CDR3 DNA: TGTGCCAGCAGGGGAGGACAGGGCGACACCGGGGAGCTGTTTTTT
CDR3 protein: CASRGGQGDTGELFF

clone size: -
D gene: TRBD1
J gene: TRBJ2-1
CDR3 length: 14
V gene: TRBV6-1
CDR3 DNA: TGTGCCAGCAGTGTACGGACAGGGTGGAATGAGCAGTTCTTC
CDR3 protein: CASSVRTGWNEQFF

clone size: -
D gene: -
J gene: TRBJ2-3
CDR3 length: 14
V gene: TRBV2
CDR3 DNA: TGTGCCACCTCGTCGGGTACTTACACAGATACGCAGTATTTT
CDR3 protein: CATSSGTYTDTQYF

clone size: -
D gene: TRBD1
J gene: TRBJ2-1
CDR3 length: 15
V gene: TRBV2
CDR3 DNA: TGTGCCATCAAGCACGGGACAGGGTTTTACAATGAGCAGTTCTTC
CDR3 protein: CAIKHGTGFYNEQFF

clone size: -
D gene: -
J gene: TRBJ2-7
CDR3 length: 11
V gene: TRBV12-2
CDR3 DNA: TGTGCAAGCCACCCTATTGAGGAGCAGTACTTC
CDR3 protein: CASHPIEEQYF

clone size: -
D gene: -
J gene: TRBJ2-3
CDR3 length: 15
V gene: TRBV7-3
CDR3 DNA: TGTGCCAGCAGCCCGGCACGACAGAGCACAGATACGCAGTATTTT
CDR3 protein: CASSPARQSTDTQYF

clone size: -
D gene: TRBD2
J gene: TRBJ2-7
CDR3 length: 15
V gene: TRBV5-1
CDR3 DNA: TGCGCCAGCAGTTCGGGGACTAGCGGGAGGATCGAGCAGTACTTC
CDR3 protein: CASSSGTSGRIEQYF

clone size: -
D gene: -
J gene: TRBJ2-7
CDR3 length: 13
V gene: TRBV11-1
CDR3 DNA: TGTGCCAGCAGTCTGGGCAGATCCTACGAGCAGTACTTC
CDR3 protein: CASSLGRSYEQYF

clone size: -
D gene: TRBD1
J gene: TRBJ1-4
CDR3 length: 14
V gene: TRBV5-1
CDR3 DNA: TGCGCCAGCAGCTTGAGTGGACAGGACGAAAAACTGTTTTTT
CDR3 protein: CASSLSGQDEKLFF

clone size: -
D gene: TRBD1
J gene: TRBJ1-5
CDR3 length: 16
V gene: TRBV2
CDR3 DNA: TGTGCCAGCAGTATTGACAGGGCCTTCAAAAATCAGCCCCAGCATTTT
CDR3 protein: CASSIDRAFKNQPQHF

clone size: -
D gene: -
J gene: TRBJ2-2
CDR3 length: 16
V gene: TRBV13
CDR3 DNA: TGTGCCAGCAGTTGGGTAGCTGGTCCGAACACCGGGGAGCTGTTTTTT
CDR3 protein: CASSWVAGPNTGELFF

clone size: few
D gene: -
J gene: TRBJ2-7
CDR3 length: 15
V gene: TRBV6-1
CDR3 DNA: TGTGCCAGCAGTGAAGGTTCAGGGCGCACCTACGAGCAGTACTTC
CDR3 protein: CASSEGSGRTYEQYF

clone size: -
D gene: -
J gene: TRBJ1-4
CDR3 length: 16
V gene: TRBV7-9
CDR3 DNA: TGTGCCAGCAGCTTACAGGAACAGGGTACTAATGAAAAACTGTTTTTT
CDR3 protein: CASSLQEQGTNEKLFF

clone size: -
D gene: TRBD1
J gene: TRBJ1-1
CDR3 length: 15
V gene: TRBV19
CDR3 DNA: TGTGCCAGTAGTCGACCGGGACAGCAGAACACTGAAGCTTTCTTT
CDR3 protein: CASSRPGQQNTEAFF

clone size: -
D gene: TRBD2
J gene: TRBJ2-2
CDR3 length: 15
V gene: TRBV29-1
CDR3 DNA: TGCAGCGTCGGACTAGCGGGAGTCGACACCGGGGAGCTGTTTTTT
CDR3 protein: CSVGLAGVDTGELFF

clone size: -
D gene: -
J gene: TRBJ2-2
CDR3 length: 15
V gene: TRBV7-2
CDR3 DNA: TGTGCCAGCAGCTCCGGGACACATAACACCGGGGAGCTGTTTTTT
CDR3 protein: CASSSGTHNTGELFF

clone size: -
D gene: -
J gene: TRBJ1-4
CDR3 length: 12
V gene: TRBV7-9
CDR3 DNA: TGTGCCAGCAGCCCCGACCGGGGGGAACTGTTTTTT
CDR3 protein: CASSPDRGELFF

clone size: -
D gene: -
J gene: TRBJ2-1
CDR3 length: 13
V gene: TRBV9
CDR3 DNA: TGTGCCAGCGCCGGCGGGAATCCCAATGAGCAGTTCTTC
CDR3 protein: CASAGGNPNEQFF

clone size: -
D gene: TRBD1
J gene: TRBJ1-2
CDR3 length: 14
V gene: TRBV16
CDR3 DNA: TGTGCCAGCAGTTCCGGGACAGGGTACTATGGCTACACCTTC
CDR3 protein: CASSSGTGYYGYTF

clone size: -
D gene: TRBD2
J gene: TRBJ2-1
CDR3 length: 14
V gene: TRBV29-1
CDR3 DNA: TGCAGCGTGGCGGGACTAGCGGGAGGTAATGAGCAGTTCTTC
CDR3 protein: CSVAGLAGGNEQFF

clone size: -
D gene: TRBD2
J gene: TRBJ2-3
CDR3 length: 16
V gene: TRBV11-3
CDR3 DNA: TGTGCCAGCAGCCCCGATAGCGGGAGTCGCACAGATACGCAGTATTTT
CDR3 protein: CASSPDSGSRTDTQYF

clone size: -
D gene: TRBD2
J gene: TRBJ2-5
CDR3 length: 17
V gene: TRBV5-6
CDR3 DNA: TGTGCCAGCAGCCTAATTCGGCTAGCGGCAAACCAAGAGACCCAGTACTTC
CDR3 protein: CASSLIRLAANQETQYF

clone size: -
D gene: TRBD1
J gene: TRBJ1-5
CDR3 length: 15
V gene: TRBV5-6
CDR3 DNA: TGTGCCAGCAGCGGGTGGGACAGGGGAGGCCAGCCCCAGCATTTT
CDR3 protein: CASSGWDRGGQPQHF

clone size: -
D gene: TRBD2
J gene: TRBJ2-1
CDR3 length: 17
V gene: TRBV5-1
CDR3 DNA: TGCGCCAGCAGCTTCGGACTAGCGGGTACTCCGGGTAATGAGCAGTTCTTC
CDR3 protein: CASSFGLAGTPGNEQFF

clone size: -
D gene: TRBD1
J gene: TRBJ2-1
CDR3 length: 13
V gene: TRBV19
CDR3 DNA: TGTGCCAGTAGGGTCCGGGACAGCAATGAGCAGTTCTTC
CDR3 protein: CASRVRDSNEQFF

clone size: -
D gene: -
J gene: TRBJ1-2
CDR3 length: 15
V gene: TRBV5-4
CDR3 DNA: TGTGCCAGCCGGGAGGGGGGGATTAGGTTCTCTGGCTACACCTTC
CDR3 protein: CASREGGIRFSGYTF

clone size: -
D gene: TRBD1
J gene: TRBJ1-5
CDR3 length: 15
V gene: TRBV5-1
CDR3 DNA: TGCGCCAGCAGCTCGACAGGGGGCGAGAATCAGCCCCAGCATTTT
CDR3 protein: CASSSTGGENQPQHF

clone size: once
D gene: -
J gene: TRBJ2-5
CDR3 length: 15
V gene: TRBV7-9
CDR3 DNA: TGTGCCAGCAGCCCCGATCGGAGCCTCCAAGAGACCCAGTACTTC
CDR3 protein: CASSPDRSLQETQYF

clone size: -
D gene: -
J gene: TRBJ2-7
CDR3 length: 12
V gene: TRBV7-9
CDR3 DNA: TGTGCCAGCAGCAGTACAGGGTACGAGCAGTACTTC
CDR3 protein: CASSSTGYEQYF

clone size: -
D gene: TRBD1
J gene: TRBJ1-1
CDR3 length: 13
V gene: TRBV6-5
CDR3 DNA: TGTGCCAGCAGCAGACGACAGGGATCGGAAGCTTTCTTT
CDR3 protein: CASSRRQGSEAFF

clone size: -
D gene: -
J gene: TRBJ2-7
CDR3 length: 15
V gene: TRBV7-3
CDR3 DNA: TGTGCCAGCAGCCTGGGGGGTTCCCTCGAGTACGAGCAGTACTTC
CDR3 protein: CASSLGGSLEYEQYF

clone size: -
D gene: TRBD1
J gene: TRBJ1-1
CDR3 length: 14
V gene: TRBV14
CDR3 DNA: TGTGCCAGCAGCCGTCCCGGGACAGGGGGCCAAGCTTTCTTT
CDR3 protein: CASSRPGTGGQAFF

clone size: -
D gene: TRBD2
J gene: TRBJ2-1
CDR3 length: 15
V gene: TRBV6-4
CDR3 DNA: TGTGCCAGCAGTGACCGACTAGCGGGATACAATGAGCAGTTCTTC
CDR3 protein: CASSDRLAGYNEQFF

clone size: few
D gene: TRBD2
J gene: TRBJ2-1
CDR3 length: 14
V gene: TRBV9
CDR3 DNA: TGTGCCAGCAGCGTAGGGACTAGGGGCAATGAGCAGTTCTTC
CDR3 protein: CASSVGTRGNEQFF

clone size: -
D gene: -
J gene: TRBJ2-5
CDR3 length: 16
V gene: TRBV27
CDR3 DNA: TGTGCCAGCAGTTTGGTCTCCCTCTCGCGCGTCGAGACCCAGTACTTC
CDR3 protein: CASSLVSLSRVETQYF

clone size: -
D gene: -
J gene: TRBJ1-2
CDR3 length: 18
V gene: TRBV28
CDR3 DNA: TGTGCCAGCAACTCACAACCTAGGGGCCTCGAGTTTAACTATGGCTACACCTTC
CDR3 protein: CASNSQPRGLEFNYGYTF

clone size: -
D gene: -
J gene: TRBJ1-2
CDR3 length: 12
V gene: TRBV21-1
CDR3 DNA: TGTGCCAGCAGCAAAAGGGGGCATGGCTACACCTTC
CDR3 protein: CASSKRGHGYTF

clone size: few
D gene: -
J gene: TRBJ2-1
CDR3 length: 13
V gene: TRBV13
CDR3 DNA: TGTGCCAGCAGCGCCCGACTTGTCCAGGAGCAGTTCTTC
CDR3 protein: CASSARLVQEQFF

clone size: -
D gene: -
J gene: TRBJ2-1
CDR3 length: 14
V gene: TRBV7-3
CDR3 DNA: TGTGCCAGCAGCTCGGGACAACCCACGGGTGAGCAGTTCTTC
CDR3 protein: CASSSGQPTGEQFF

clone size: -
D gene: TRBD1
J gene: TRBJ1-2
CDR3 length: 11
V gene: TRBV29-1
CDR3 DNA: TGCAGCGTTGGGACAGGGGGCAATTTCACCTTC
CDR3 protein: CSVGTGGNFTF

clone size: -
D gene: TRBD1
J gene: TRBJ2-7
CDR3 length: 15
V gene: TRBV2
CDR3 DNA: TGTGCCAGCAGACTAGGGACAGGGGCTTTCTACGAGCAGTACTTC
CDR3 protein: CASRLGTGAFYEQYF

clone size: -
D gene: -
J gene: TRBJ1-1
CDR3 length: 14
V gene: TRBV5-5
CDR3 DNA: TGTGCCAGCAGCCTAAGTTGGAGTAACACTGAAGCTTTCTTT
CDR3 protein: CASSLSWSNTEAFF

clone size: -
D gene: TRBD2
J gene: TRBJ2-5
CDR3 length: 12
V gene: TRBV30
CDR3 DNA: TGTGCCTGGAGCTCTATCGCGGGGGAGCAGTACTTC
CDR3 protein: CAWSSIAGEQYF

clone size: -
D gene: -
J gene: TRBJ2-7
CDR3 length: 9
V gene: TRBV28
CDR3 DNA: TGTGCCAGCAGCCCCCCTCAGTACTTC
CDR3 protein: CASSPPQYF